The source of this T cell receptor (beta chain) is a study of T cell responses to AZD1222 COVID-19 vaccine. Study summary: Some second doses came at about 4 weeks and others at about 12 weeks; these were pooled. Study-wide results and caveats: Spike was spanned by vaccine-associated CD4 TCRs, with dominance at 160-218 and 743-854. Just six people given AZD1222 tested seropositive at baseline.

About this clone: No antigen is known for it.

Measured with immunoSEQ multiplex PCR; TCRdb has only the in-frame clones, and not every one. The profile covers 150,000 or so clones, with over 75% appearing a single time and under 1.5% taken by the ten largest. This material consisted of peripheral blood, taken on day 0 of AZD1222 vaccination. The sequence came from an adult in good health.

The CDR3 loop is CASAEQGAPGSPLHF. The CDR3 DNA reads as TGTGCCAGCGCTGAGCAGGGGGCGCCAGGGTCACCCCTCCACTTT. This chain links TRBV19 with TRBJ1-6; 8 bases match TRBD1. Trimming at V came to 9 bases and at J to 10 bases, leaving 14 bases not matched to a gene. This CDR3 is 15 amino acids long. Germline CDR1 reads LNHDA; CDR2 reads SQIVND (reference sequence).